These T cell receptor beta chains were read from a single sample in a study of T cells in Graves' hyperthyroidism and ophthalmopathy. TCRdb re-analysed the multiplex PCR reads in MiXCR, keeping a single row per CDR3 protein. The sample includes around 350,000 distinct CDR3 sequences, roughly 15% seen only once; the top ten take around a fifth. The specimen was blood. These receptors were collected from a woman in her thirties with Graves' ophthalmopathy. CDR3s include the opening cysteine and the closing phenylalanine or tryptophan. The D gene is left open where the match is weak. Only some rows state a clone size, as once, few, many or a class for expanded clones.

CDR3 DNA,CDR3 protein,V gene,clone size,CDR3 length,D gene,J gene
TGTGCCAGCAGCTTACTCGGGACAGGGGAGAGTGGCTACACCTTC,CASSLLGTGESGYTF,TRBV7-9,-,15,TRBD1,TRBJ1-2
TGTGCCAGTAGTACCGTGGGGACATTCAATCAGCCCCAGCATTTT,CASSTVGTFNQPQHF,TRBV19,many,15,-,TRBJ1-5
TGCGCCAGCAGCACCGGACTAGCGGGGAACAATGAGCAGTTCTTC,CASSTGLAGNNEQFF,TRBV5-1,few,15,TRBD2,TRBJ2-1
TGTGCCAGCAGCTCCTCACAGGGGACTAATGAAAAACTGTTTTTT,CASSSSQGTNEKLFF,TRBV7-9,many,15,TRBD1,TRBJ1-4
TGTGCCAGCAGTTCGGGCCCGGGGTATGGCTACACCTTC,CASSSGPGYGYTF,TRBV12-3/TRBV12-4,many,13,-,TRBJ1-2
TGCAGTGCTAGGGACCTAGCCACCAGTCACTACGAGCAGTACTTC,CSARDLATSHYEQYF,TRBV20-1,-,15,-,TRBJ2-7
TGTGCCAGCTCACCAAACTCAGCCAGAGGGGCAGATACGCAGTATTTT,CASSPNSARGADTQYF,TRBV18,few,16,-,TRBJ2-3
TGTGCCAGCAGTTTAGACGCAGGGGGATCGAGCAATCAGCCCCAGCATTTT,CASSLDAGGSSNQPQHF,TRBV12-3/TRBV12-4,many,17,TRBD1,TRBJ1-5
TGCAGTGCTAGAGCTCGGTCGACAGGGTACTATGGCTACACCTTC,CSARARSTGYYGYTF,TRBV20-1,many,15,TRBD1,TRBJ1-2
TGCAGCCGAGACAGGGGCAGGTACACACCGGAGCAGTTCTTC,CSRDRGRYTPEQFF,TRBV20-1,-,14,TRBD1,TRBJ2-1
TGTGCCAGCAGGCAAGGCACCGGGGAGCTGTTTTTT,CASRQGTGELFF,TRBV2,many,12,-,TRBJ2-2
TGTGCCAGCAGCTTCGATGGGGTCGGCGAAAAACTGTTTTTT,CASSFDGVGEKLFF,TRBV5-6,few,14,-,TRBJ1-4
TGTGCCACCAGCAGGACAGCCGAGTACAATGAGCAGTTCTTC,CATSRTAEYNEQFF,TRBV15,-,14,-,TRBJ2-1
TGTGCCAGCAGTGTGGACTTAGGCCGAGGTGAGCAGTTCTTC,CASSVDLGRGEQFF,TRBV2,many,14,-,TRBJ2-1